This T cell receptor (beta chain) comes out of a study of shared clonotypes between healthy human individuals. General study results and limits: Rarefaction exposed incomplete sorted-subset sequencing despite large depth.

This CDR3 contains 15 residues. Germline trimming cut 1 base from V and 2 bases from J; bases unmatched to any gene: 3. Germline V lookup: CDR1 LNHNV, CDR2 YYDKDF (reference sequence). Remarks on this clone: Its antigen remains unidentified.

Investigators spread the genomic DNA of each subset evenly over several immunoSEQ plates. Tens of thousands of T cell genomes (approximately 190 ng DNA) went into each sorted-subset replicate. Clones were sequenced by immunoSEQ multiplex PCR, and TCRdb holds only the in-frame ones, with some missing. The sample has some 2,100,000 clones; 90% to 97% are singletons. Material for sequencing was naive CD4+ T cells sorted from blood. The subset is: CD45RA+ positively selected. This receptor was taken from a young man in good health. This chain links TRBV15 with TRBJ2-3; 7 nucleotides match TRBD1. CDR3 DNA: TGTGCCACCAGCAGAGGGGGGACAGTCACAGATACGCAGTATTTT. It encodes CATSRGGTVTDTQYF.